This T cell receptor (beta chain) comes out of a study of cytomegalovirus exposure and HLA in healthy donors. This PCR relied on a set of 60 Vbeta primers and 13 Jbeta primers. Libraries were prepared by immunoSEQ multiplex PCR; TCRdb keeps only in-frame clonotypes and omits some of them. The table lists approximately 140,000 clones, over 70% of them singletons. Per the germline V gene, CDR1 is MNHEY and CDR2 is SMNVEV (reference sequence). This CDR3 has 15 amino acids. V lost 4 bases and J 2 bases, leaving 15 bases between the germline ends. The chain couples TRBV27 to TRBJ2-7, with D perhaps matching TRBD1 (5 bases). This TCR came from a middle-aged woman in good health and CMV-seronegative. Material: PBMCs. This CDR3 is CASSSQGSITYEQYF. The CDR3 DNA reads TGTGCCAGCAGTTCTCAGGGCTCCATTACCTACGAGCAGTACTTC.